This record covers a single TCR beta chain. The clone's antigen remains unknown. No clone much larger than this one lies a single base away; base qualities are absent. The sample's time point label, decoded: about 28 days (+/-7) after the second vaccine dose. AZD1222 recipients with second doses at about 4 weeks or about 12 weeks were pooled, because spike-specific TCR depth and breadth did not differ between schedules. The vaccinee samples were drawn from two UK trials, COV001 and COV002, one of which was a single-blind randomized controlled phase 2/3 trial testing AZD1222 (ChAdOx1 nCoV-19) in healthy adults. Trial participant PBMC samples were collected at day 0 and day 28 after the second dose for TCRbeta chain sequencing. The CDR3 regions of human TCRbeta chains were subjected to immunosequencing. The original methods were these. Repertoire TCRs were checked for matches against a reference library of SARS-CoV-2-specific TCRs that had been generated using the MIRA antigen-specificity platform. Breadth was defined as the fraction of unique TCRs that were SARS-CoV-2-associated, and depth was defined as the fraction of total T cells that were SARS-CoV-2-associated. Each spike-specific TCR was assigned to its reactive spike region and to a CD4 or CD8 class using the MIRA data. Log10-transformed breadth and depth values were compared by one-way ANOVA with Sidak's multiple comparisons tests. Imported from immuneACCESS, the table was reduced by TCRdb to in-frame sequences with V and J called. These copies leave out some clones; in studies compared against another copy, an unresolved V gene accounts for under half, and the cause of the remainder is not known. The V and J calls and the clone size are those of that table, but D and trimming were determined from the DNA. Recorded for this sample are around 15,000 clones; approximately 84% of them occurred a single time. The ten largest clones represent around 40% of the sample.

This entry belongs to a study of T cell responses to AZD1222 COVID-19 vaccine (dated by TCRdb to the early 2020s). Notes on the research overall: A total of 233 trial participants underwent TCR sequencing, of whom 207 received two doses of AZD1222 and about 25 received two doses of the MenACWY control vaccine. Trial participants were enrolled by age into 18-55, 56-69 and 70-plus year subgroups, with roughly 150, 30 and 60 TCR-sequenced participants respectively. Here is what the overall study found, with its caveats: Because no day 14 peak-response samples were available, the repertoires could be characterized only after the peak T cell response. Vaccine-associated CD4 TCRs spanned the whole spike protein, with dominant responses in regions 160-218 and 743-854. Nearly half of unique spike-specific TCRs reportedly recognized epitopes outside regions mutated in the B.1.351 and B.1.1.7 variants. In the small 56-69-year group, the increase in depth fell short of significance, most likely because of low power. Participants were mostly white British, with more females than males. The authors suggested clonal diversity may have been underestimated. Conclusions about previously exposed vaccinees are limited, since just a handful of AZD1222 recipients were seropositive for SARS-CoV-2 at baseline. Spike-specific TCR breadth and depth rose significantly after two AZD1222 doses compared with day 0 and with MenACWY recipients.

The germline V gene provides CDR1 MDHEN and CDR2 SYDVKM. V loses 5 bases of germline sequence and J loses 2 bases, and the interval between the two ends is 6 bases. Reading from cysteine to phenylalanine, the CDR3 counts 12 amino acids. Only the CDR3 DNA is retained, 36 bases long and in frame from the first base. This chain joins TRBV28 to TRBJ1-2, with the D gene too uncertain to name. The sample consisted of peripheral blood, taken 28 days after the second AZD1222 dose. This sequence was found in an adult who received the AZD1222 COVID-19 vaccine. The CDR3 sequence is CASSLLNYGYTF. The bases are TGTGCCAGCAGTCTTTTGAACTATGGCTACACCTTC.